Sequencing of this TCR beta chain was carried out in a study of cytomegalovirus exposure and HLA in healthy donors (dated by TCRdb to 2017 to 2019). Describing the broader study: An earlier analysis of roughly 500 of the donors reported 276 Gb of sequence data and some 120 million unique TCR beta sequences from about 180 million T cells. Besides the first cohort of hundreds of subjects, a separate validation cohort made up of some 110 different subjects was used. An earlier analysis of 587 of the donors used high-throughput TCR beta sequencing to judge whether each TCR beta V gene segment behaved as functional or pseudogenic. Rather than drawing on any new phenotypic data, the later analysis identified candidate immune exposures from TCR beta sequences and the way those sequences occurred across donors. The number of typed donors differed by locus: roughly 629-640 for A, B, C, DRB1 and DQB1; some 500 for DQA1; some 590 for DPA1; and 450 to 480 for DPB1. An early release covering 550 to 650 HLA-typed donors comprised about 300 gigabases of sequencing data and around 86 million unique TCR sequences. A later genetic analysis took genome-wide SNP genotypes for about 65% of the roughly 670 donors and used that subset as a discovery cohort. High-throughput TCR immunosequencing, statistical association of individual TCRs with disease status, and machine learning were combined to predict cytomegalovirus infection status. Using immunosequencing, the study profiled T cell repertoires from around 670 subjects and related those repertoires to cytomegalovirus serostatus. The study aimed to test whether cataloging public T cell receptors could reveal signatures of past pathogen exposure. Among 300 to 500 genotyped donors of the cohort, an average of about 240,000 unique TCR beta nucleotide sequences was sequenced per donor, of which roughly 18% were non-productive. Of the 300 to 500 genotyped donors, less than 85% were placed in the genetic ancestry cluster associated with self-reported Caucasian donors. HLA typing covered class I and class II loci at four-digit resolution. Alongside the repertoire data, information on donor age, sex, ethnicity and CMV serostatus was compiled. Because of strong linkage in the cohort, roughly five DR-DQ haplotypes were treated as single units for association and clustering. To study patterns of TCR occurrence, a later analysis re-analyzed previously published TCR beta repertoires from 700 or so donors and added high-resolution HLA genotyping. Every discovery cohort repertoire had been produced on one sequencing platform. Findings and caveats that apply to the study as a whole: An association between a missense DCLRE1C variant and V-gene and J-gene trimming of TCR beta chains was found in a later genetic analysis and replicated in an independent cohort. A later analysis reported that several top co-occurrence clusters appeared linked to parvovirus B19, influenza, CMV and Epstein-Barr virus. In a later analysis, some 17,000 TCR beta sequences were associated with specific HLA alleles at a false discovery rate of 0.05. A later analysis found that most CMV-associated TCR beta chains appeared HLA-restricted, with HLA associations seemingly driven largely by CMV exposure. A further reported finding was that TCR beta sequences accurately predicted the HLA-A and HLA-B alleles for most subjects in the first cohort. While some public TCRs were present in many individuals, most TCR sequences turned up only very rarely across donors. According to the authors, the approach could potentially be generalized to other disease states and immunological phenotypes. About 15 rarely observed V segments, including chromosome 9 orphons, were excluded from the earlier analysis of several hundred of the donors because counts were too low. Three of the identified cytomegalovirus-associated TCR beta chains were confirmed in vitro to be specific for cytomegalovirus antigens. An earlier analysis of around 540 of the donors showed that most TCR beta V segments appeared in productive rearrangements either about 90% or about 30% of the time, which broadly matched IMGT annotations. In this cohort, only TCR beta chains were sequenced, and detectable features were limited by the absence of alpha or paired-chain data. According to a later analysis, TCR association rates differed among HLA loci, with DRB1 alleles showing the most associated TCRs and HLA-C alleles showing the fewest. Compared with equally common non-associated chains, HLA-associated TCR beta chains in a later analysis were more clonally expanded and had lower generation probabilities. When HLA alleles, especially DR and DQ, strongly co-occurred, TCR associations were difficult to assign to individual alleles. Because HLA typing was unavailable for some donors at each locus, only the typed subset was used in association tests. A total of some 180 TCR beta chains were listed by the study as associated with cytomegalovirus. The presence/absence analyses assumed that sequencing depth was roughly uniform across donors, and that assumption may not be true. Correlated functional status among segregating V segments might reflect linkage disequilibrium, but an unknown experimental factor could not be ruled out. The classifier was reported to diagnose cytomegalovirus status with high specificity and sensitivity in both the original cohort and the validation cohort. A later genetic analysis reported fewer N-insertions in productive TCRs among donors in an Asian-associated ancestry cluster than the approximately 700-donor mean. A cluster of highly shared sequence variants was judged likely to be a technical artifact of the sequencing pipeline. The only immune exposure information available for the cohort was CMV serostatus.

Turning to this clone: The clone's antigen remains unknown. Nothing much larger sits one base from this clone, and base qualities are not available.

Library construction relied on the immunoSEQ multiplex PCR assay. A mixture of 60 forward primers for TCR Vbeta segments and 13 reverse primers for TCR Jbeta segments was used in the multiplex PCR. The CDR3 region of rearranged TCR beta genes was amplified from genomic DNA by a multiplex PCR assay. On the Illumina HiSeq System, the amplified TCR beta libraries were sequenced as 87-base-pair reads. As for how the authors treated the data: A later analysis tallied approximately 87 million unique TCR beta chains across the 666 repertoires, and approximately 12 million of those chains were shared by two or more donors. A nearest-neighbor algorithm error-corrected the raw reads and collapsed the reads into unique sequences, merging closely related sequences to remove PCR and sequencing errors. To assign V, D and J gene segments, CDR3 sequences were aligned to IMGT reference sequences. For a sequence to be retained, at least a six-nucleotide match to both a V gene segment and a J gene segment was required. A rearrangement was called productive if the CDR3 had no stop codons and remained in frame with V and J, and every other rearrangement was called non-productive. Following IMGT convention, CDR3 was defined as the stretch from the second conserved V-encoded cysteine up to the conserved J-encoded phenylalanine. Sequences without an unambiguous match to a single V gene segment were excluded from the earlier analysis of several hundred of the donors. An earlier analysis of fewer than 750 of the donors called V segments functional above 56.7% productive rearrangements and segregating when the between-donor standard deviation exceeded 5%. A statistical classification framework was built to diagnose cytomegalovirus status from the catalog of TCR beta chain sequences. A later analysis assigned V and J genes by comparing TCR nucleotide sequences with IMGT/GENE-DB human TR gene sequences. In a later analysis, CDR3 sequences and most-parsimonious VDJ recombination scenarios were assigned using the TCRdist pipeline. A later analysis defined each TCR beta chain by its CDR3 amino acid sequence plus V-gene family, and excluded reads lacking a unique V-gene family. As a way to deal with suspected cross-contamination and a sequencing artifact, a later analysis dropped 500 to 700 nucleotide sequences that were highly shared and had low generation probability. For each public chain, a later analysis derived a clonal expansion index from normalized ranks of inferred template counts within each repertoire. In a later analysis, generation probabilities were computed using a VDJ recombination model fitted to out-of-frame rearrangements, and the results were checked against IGoR. In a later analysis, TCR-TCR, TCR-HLA and TCR-CMV co-occurrence was scored with hypergeometric tests, and a repertoire-size bias correction was applied to TCR pairs. False discovery rates were estimated in a later analysis by permuting HLA or CMV assignments 20 times. In a later analysis, co-occurring TCRs were grouped with DBSCAN, and TCRdist sequence similarity was added when clustering was performed within HLA-allele-positive subsets. Repertoires with fewer than 30,000 or more than 120,000 public chains were left out of co-occurrence clustering, as were about five repertoires with anomalous nucleotide sharing. TCRdb holds this immuneACCESS table with in-frame rearrangements only. Some clones are missing; in checked studies, unresolved V genes explain under half, and the rest has no known cause. V, J and clone size were drawn from that table, and D and trimming were deduced from the DNA. The sample includes 110,000 to 150,000 clones, with about 85% observed a single time. The top ten clonotypes cover about 3.1% of the sample.

The cohort comprised fewer than 700 healthy bone marrow donors. All cohort members were sampled while nominally healthy, although unrecorded immune exposures were likely present. The donor was CMV seronegative and belonged to the group of more than 300 seronegative cohort members. Every donor gave a peripheral blood sample, and the peripheral blood mononuclear cells from that sample were used for TCR beta sequencing. The Qiagen DNeasy Blood Extraction Kit was used to extract genomic DNA from the blood cell samples. The sequence came from a female donor in good health and CMV-seronegative. Sequencing was carried out using PBMCs.

The CDR3 has the sequence CASRGGQGAYNEQFF. The DNA sequence is TGTGCCAGCAGGGGGGGACAGGGGGCCTACAATGAGCAGTTCTTC. Recombination joined TRBV27 with TRBJ2-1, and TRBD1 matches 11 of the central bases. The germline V gene (reference sequence) supplies CDR1 MNHEY and CDR2 SMNVEV. Trimming leaves V shorter by 6 bases and J shorter by 2 bases, with the junction holding 3 bases beyond the gene matches. Its CDR3 holds 15 amino acids, cysteine through phenylalanine. Just CDR3 DNA is preserved here, 45 bases in frame from base 1.